The clone carrying this T cell receptor beta chain was detected many times. Its antigen is unidentified. The data are from a study of T cells in Graves' hyperthyroidism and ophthalmopathy. General study points: A model of 13 V-J features distinguished ophthalmopathy from stable hyperthyroidism. Most expanded thyroid clonotypes above 0.001 also appeared in blood.

TCR beta CDR3 sequences were amplified from RNA transcripts. TCR CDR3 underwent first-round RT-PCR with the HTBI primer set. TCRdb re-called the multiplex PCR reads through MiXCR, storing one row per CDR3 protein. The table records about 640,000 distinct CDR3 sequences, less than 25% of them present only once. The source of this sequence is a young man with Graves' ophthalmopathy. The specimen sequenced was blood.

CDR3 DNA: TGTGCCAGCACCCCCGGAGGGGGGAGGTCCTACGAGCAGTACTTC. Protein product: CASTPGGGRSYEQYF. The chain is built from TRBV11-2 and TRBJ2-7; D could derive from TRBD1 or TRBD2 (6 bases each). With 7 bases removed from V and 1 base from J, the gap between germline ends came to 17 bases. Per the germline V gene, CDR1 is SGHAT and CDR2 is FQNNGV. The CDR3 runs to 15 residues.